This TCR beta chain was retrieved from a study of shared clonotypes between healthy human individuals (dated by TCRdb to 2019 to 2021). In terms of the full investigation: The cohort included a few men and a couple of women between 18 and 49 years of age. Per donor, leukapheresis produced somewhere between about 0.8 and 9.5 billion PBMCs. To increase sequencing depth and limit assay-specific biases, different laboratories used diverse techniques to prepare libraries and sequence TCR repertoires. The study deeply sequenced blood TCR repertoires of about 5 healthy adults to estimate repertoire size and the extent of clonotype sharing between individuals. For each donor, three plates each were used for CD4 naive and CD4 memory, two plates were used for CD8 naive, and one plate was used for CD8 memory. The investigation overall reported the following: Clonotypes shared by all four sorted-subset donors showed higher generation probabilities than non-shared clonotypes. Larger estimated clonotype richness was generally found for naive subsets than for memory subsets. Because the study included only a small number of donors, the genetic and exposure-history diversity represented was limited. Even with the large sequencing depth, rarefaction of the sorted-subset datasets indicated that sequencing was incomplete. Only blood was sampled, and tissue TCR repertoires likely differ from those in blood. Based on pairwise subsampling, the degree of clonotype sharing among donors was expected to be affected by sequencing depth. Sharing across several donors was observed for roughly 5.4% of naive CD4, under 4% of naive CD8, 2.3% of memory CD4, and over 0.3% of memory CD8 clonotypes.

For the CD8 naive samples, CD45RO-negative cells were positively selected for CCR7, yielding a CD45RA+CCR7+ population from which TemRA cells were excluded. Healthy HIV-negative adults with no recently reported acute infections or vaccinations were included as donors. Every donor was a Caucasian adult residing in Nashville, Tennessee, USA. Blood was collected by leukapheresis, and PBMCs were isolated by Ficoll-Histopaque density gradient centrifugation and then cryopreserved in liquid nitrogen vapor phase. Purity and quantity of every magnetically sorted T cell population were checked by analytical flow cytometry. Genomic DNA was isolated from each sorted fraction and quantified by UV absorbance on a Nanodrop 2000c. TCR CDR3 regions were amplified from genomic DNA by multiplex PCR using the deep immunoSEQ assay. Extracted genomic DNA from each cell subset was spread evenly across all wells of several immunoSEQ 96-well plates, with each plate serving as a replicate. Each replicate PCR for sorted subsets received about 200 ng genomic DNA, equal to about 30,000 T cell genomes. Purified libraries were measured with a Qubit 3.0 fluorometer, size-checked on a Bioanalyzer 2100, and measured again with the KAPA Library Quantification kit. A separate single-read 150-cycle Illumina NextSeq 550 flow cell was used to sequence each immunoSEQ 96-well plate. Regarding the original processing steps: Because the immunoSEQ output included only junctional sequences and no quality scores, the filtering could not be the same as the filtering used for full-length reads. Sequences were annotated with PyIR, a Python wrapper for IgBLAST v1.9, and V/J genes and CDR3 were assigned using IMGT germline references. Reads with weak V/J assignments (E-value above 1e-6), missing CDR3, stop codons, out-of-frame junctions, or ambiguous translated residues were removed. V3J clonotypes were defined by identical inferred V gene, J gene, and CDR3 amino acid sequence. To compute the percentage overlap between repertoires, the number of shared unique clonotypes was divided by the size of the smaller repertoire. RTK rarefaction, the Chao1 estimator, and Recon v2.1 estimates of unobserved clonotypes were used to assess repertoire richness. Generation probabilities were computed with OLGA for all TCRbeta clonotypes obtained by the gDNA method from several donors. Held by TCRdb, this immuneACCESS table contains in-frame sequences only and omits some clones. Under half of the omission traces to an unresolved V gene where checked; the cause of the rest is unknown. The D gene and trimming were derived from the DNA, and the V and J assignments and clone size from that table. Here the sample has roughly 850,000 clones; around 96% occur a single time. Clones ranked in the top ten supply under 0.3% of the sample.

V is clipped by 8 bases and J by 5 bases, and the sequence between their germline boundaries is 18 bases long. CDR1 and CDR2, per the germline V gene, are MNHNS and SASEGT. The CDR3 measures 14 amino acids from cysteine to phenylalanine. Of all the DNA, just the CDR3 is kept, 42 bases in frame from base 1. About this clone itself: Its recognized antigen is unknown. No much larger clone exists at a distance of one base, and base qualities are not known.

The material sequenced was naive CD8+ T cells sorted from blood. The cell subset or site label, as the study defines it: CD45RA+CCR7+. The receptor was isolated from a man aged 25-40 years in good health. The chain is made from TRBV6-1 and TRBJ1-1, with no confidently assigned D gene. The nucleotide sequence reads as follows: TGTGCCAGCGGGGAAACATGGCCGGGGACTGAAGCTTTCTTT. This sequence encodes CASGETWPGTEAFF.